The next 13 T cell receptor beta chains were all read from a single sample in a study of human versus mouse CDR3 diversity and MHC coevolution. Sequencing used immunoSEQ multiplex PCR; TCRdb keeps in-frame clones, though not all of them. The sample carries approximately 81,000 clones, approximately 92% recorded once. The sequenced sample consisted of naive CD4+ T cells from blood. Subset denoted: CD45RO-negative CD62L-positive naive CD4 T cells. These receptors were obtained from a person aged 25 to 69 in good health.

The V gene is TRBV9, the J gene TRBJ1-2; 8 nucleotides align to TRBD1. The CDR3 consists of 15 residues. Unmatched junction bases numbered 9, after V lost 4 bases and J lost 4 bases. Germline V gene data show CDR1 as SGDLS and CDR2 as YYNGEE. The CDR3 DNA reads TGTGCCAGCAGCCCCCGACAGGGGACCACCTATGGCTACACCTTC. Residues: CASSPRQGTTYGYTF.

The rearrangement uses TRBV6-6 and TRBJ2-7; maybe TRBD1 (6 bases). The V gene's germline CDR1 is MNHNY and CDR2 SVGAGI (reference sequence). This CDR3 region has 14 residues. Trimming took 5 bases from V and 2 from J, leaving 13 bases between them. CDR3 DNA: TGTGCCAGCAGTACCGGAGACAGGACCTACGAGCAGTACTTC. This codes for CASSTGDRTYEQYF.

The chain couples TRBV7-9 to TRBJ1-2, with D unresolved. CDR3 size: 17 residues. The V gene lost 6 bases and the J gene lost 2 bases, with 22 bases spanning the gap. Germline assignment: CDR1 SEHNR and CDR2 FQNEAQ (reference sequence). CDR3 residues: CASRPSPRAPGNYGYTF. DNA for the CDR3: TGTGCCAGCAGGCCAAGTCCCCGGGCCCCGGGGAACTATGGCTACACCTTC.

V usage is TRBV29-1 and J usage is TRBJ1-2, with 9 nucleotides matching TRBD1. The length of the CDR3 is 12 residues. V dropped 7 bases and J dropped 4; count of bases not matched to a gene: 4. Germline loops: CDR1 SQVTM, CDR2 ANQGSEA. This chain's CDR3 is CSGGQGAYGYTF. Written as DNA, the CDR3 is TGCAGCGGGGGACAGGGCGCCTATGGCTACACCTTC.

The V call is TRBV5-1, the J call TRBJ1-4; D is perhaps TRBD1 (5 bases). Germline V gene sequence: CDR1 SGHRS, CDR2 YFSETQ. This CDR3 region has 15 residues. V dropped 1 base and J dropped 8 bases, with 15 bases sitting between them. The CDR3 nucleotides are TGCGCCAGCAGCTTGTCGCAAGGGGTTGGGGAAAAACTGTTTTTT. This encodes CASSLSQGVGEKLFF.

V is TRBV4-3 and J is TRBJ2-7; D is possibly TRBD1 (6 bases). The CDR3 loop spans 15 amino acids. With 0 bases removed from V and 3 bases from J, the gap between germline ends came to 12 bases. In germline, CDR1 is LGHNA, CDR2 YSLEER. CDR3 bases: TGCGCCAGCAGCCAAGATCACAGGGCAAACTACGAGCAGTACTTC. It yields the protein CASSQDHRANYEQYF.

The rearrangement joins TRBV7-2 to TRBJ2-7; 11 positions match TRBD1. There are 15 residues in the CDR3. Germline V CDR1 and CDR2: SGHTA, FQGNSA. V lost 6 bases and J lost 0; bases outside the gene matches: 4. For the CDR3, the DNA is TGTGCCAGCAGACCGGACAGGGGGCCCTCCTACGAGCAGTACTTC. The encoded protein is CASRPDRGPSYEQYF.

The rearrangement joins TRBV5-1 to TRBJ2-1; 9 bases fit TRBD1. Trimming removed 4 bases from V and 7 bases from J; junction bases left unmatched: 15. The CDR3 has 17 residues. The germline CDR1 and CDR2 sequences are SGHRS and YFSETQ. CDR3 sequence reads: CASSKEVAGQGLNEQFF. The CDR3 DNA reads as TGCGCCAGCAGCAAAGAAGTCGCGGGACAGGGCCTGAATGAGCAGTTCTTC.

The chain is built from TRBV19 and TRBJ1-1; possibly TRBD1 for D (5 bases). The germline CDR1 and CDR2 sequences are LNHDA and SQIVND (reference sequence). V dropped 0 bases and J dropped 4 bases, with 6 bases sitting between them. This CDR3 contains 13 residues. As DNA, the CDR3 is TGTGCCAGTAGTATAGAAGACAGCACTGAAGCTTTCTTT. Its translation is CASSIEDSTEAFF.

The rearrangement uses TRBV28 and TRBJ2-5; D not resolved. The J call is doubtful: the DNA matches TRBJ2-7 better. CDR1 is MDHEN, CDR2 SYDVKM, per germline. CDR3 length: 11 amino acids. CDR3 amino acids: CASSLEYEQYF. Here the CDR3 DNA reads TGTGCCAGCAGTTTAGAGTACGAGCAGTACTTC.

This chain joins TRBV11-2 and TRBJ1-1, with TRBD1 as a possible D gene (6 bases). Germline lookup yields CDR1 SGHAT and CDR2 FQNNGV. The CDR3 is made up of 17 amino acids. The ends were cut back, 3 bases at V and 0 bases at J, with 17 bases in the middle. The CDR3: CASSFSRGQYLNTEAFF. The CDR3 coding sequence is TGTGCCAGCAGCTTTTCAAGAGGACAGTACCTGAACACTGAAGCTTTCTTT.

This clone was recorded once. The chain links TRBV9 to TRBJ2-3; 10 bases are shared with TRBD2. Trimming took 1 base from V and 9 from J; bases not matched to a gene: 5. This CDR3 spans 14 amino acids. CDR1 SGDLS and CDR2 YYNGEE come from the germline V gene. This chain's CDR3 is CASSVSLAGETQYF. The CDR3 region has the DNA TGTGCCAGCAGCGTAAGTCTAGCGGGAGAGACGCAGTATTTT.

The chain links TRBV6-6 to TRBJ1-2, with 8 bases matching TRBD1. In germline, CDR1 is MNHNY, CDR2 SVGAGI (reference sequence). The CDR3 runs to 13 residues. Trimming at V came to 6 bases and at J to 4 bases, leaving 4 bases not matched to a gene. The chain's CDR3 is CASRRQGSYGYTF. CDR3 in DNA: TGTGCCAGCAGAAGACAGGGGAGCTATGGCTACACCTTC.